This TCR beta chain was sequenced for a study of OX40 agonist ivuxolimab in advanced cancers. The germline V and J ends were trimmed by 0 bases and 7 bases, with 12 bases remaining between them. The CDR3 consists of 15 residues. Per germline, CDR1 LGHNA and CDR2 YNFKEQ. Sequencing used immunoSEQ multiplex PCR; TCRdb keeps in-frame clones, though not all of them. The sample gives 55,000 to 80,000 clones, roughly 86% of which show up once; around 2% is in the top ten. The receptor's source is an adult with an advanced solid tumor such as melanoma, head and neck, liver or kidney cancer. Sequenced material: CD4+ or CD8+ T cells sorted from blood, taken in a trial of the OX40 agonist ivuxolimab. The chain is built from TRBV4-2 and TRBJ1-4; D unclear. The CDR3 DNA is TGTGCCAGCAGCCAAGATTGGAGGTCGGCTGAAAAACTGTTTTTT. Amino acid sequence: CASSQDWRSAEKLFF.